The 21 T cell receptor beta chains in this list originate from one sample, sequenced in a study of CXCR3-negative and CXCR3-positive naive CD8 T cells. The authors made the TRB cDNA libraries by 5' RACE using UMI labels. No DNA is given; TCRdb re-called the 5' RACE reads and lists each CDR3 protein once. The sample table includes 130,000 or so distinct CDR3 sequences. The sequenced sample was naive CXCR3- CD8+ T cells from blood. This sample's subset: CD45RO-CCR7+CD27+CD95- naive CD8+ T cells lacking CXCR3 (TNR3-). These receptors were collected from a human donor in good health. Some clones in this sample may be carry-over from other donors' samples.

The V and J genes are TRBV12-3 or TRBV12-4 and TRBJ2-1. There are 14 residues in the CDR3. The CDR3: CASSLGLLVNEQFF.

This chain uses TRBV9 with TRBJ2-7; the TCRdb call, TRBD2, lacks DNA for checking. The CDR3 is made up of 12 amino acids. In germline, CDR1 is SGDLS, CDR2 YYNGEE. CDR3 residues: CASSLRGGVQYF.

The CDR3 loop is CASSLVIAGEGPYNEQFF. The chain links TRBV5-1 to TRBJ2-1; TCRdb's D gene call, TRBD2, goes unchecked for lack of DNA. Looked up from germline, CDR1 is SGHRS and CDR2 is YFSETQ. The CDR3 has 18 amino acids.

This CDR3 is CSVATVGYEQYF. The rearrangement uses TRBV29-1 and TRBJ2-7. Germline values: CDR1 SQVTM, CDR2 ANQGSEA. There are 12 residues in the CDR3.

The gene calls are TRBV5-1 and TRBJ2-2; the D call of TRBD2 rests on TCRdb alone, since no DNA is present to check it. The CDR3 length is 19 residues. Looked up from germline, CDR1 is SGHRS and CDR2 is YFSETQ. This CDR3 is CASSPLVASGGAATGELFF.

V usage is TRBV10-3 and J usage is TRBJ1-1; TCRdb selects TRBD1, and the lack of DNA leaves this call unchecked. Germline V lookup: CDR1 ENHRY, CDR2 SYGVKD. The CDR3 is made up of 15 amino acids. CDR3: CAISEARGLVTEAFF.

CDR3 loop: CASSPGTGQYEQYF. This chain uses TRBV5-1 with TRBJ2-7; TCRdb's D call, TRBD1, is unchecked because there is no DNA. This CDR3 region has 14 residues. CDR1 and CDR2 from the germline V gene are SGHRS and YFSETQ. Supplemented by reference TRBV5-1 and TRBJ2-7, the full variable domain reads KAGVTQTPRYLIKTRGQQVTLSCSPISGHRSVSWYQQTPGQGLQFLFEYFSETQRNKGNFPGRFSGRQFSNSRSEMNVSTLELGDSALYLCASSPGTGQYEQYFGPGTRLTVT.

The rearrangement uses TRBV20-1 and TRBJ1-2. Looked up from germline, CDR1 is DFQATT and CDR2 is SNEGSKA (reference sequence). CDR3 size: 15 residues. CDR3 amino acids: CSARDAGGANYGYTF.

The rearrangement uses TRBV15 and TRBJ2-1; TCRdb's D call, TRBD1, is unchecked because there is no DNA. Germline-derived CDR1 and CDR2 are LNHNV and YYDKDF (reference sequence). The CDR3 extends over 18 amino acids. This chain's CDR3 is CATSRERVGTGGYNEQFF.

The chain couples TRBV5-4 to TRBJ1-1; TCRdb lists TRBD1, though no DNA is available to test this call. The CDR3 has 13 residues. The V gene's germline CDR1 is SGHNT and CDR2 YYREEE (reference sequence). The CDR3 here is CASSSAGPLEAFF. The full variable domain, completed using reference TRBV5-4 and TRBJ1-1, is ETGVTQSPTHLIKTRGQQVTLRCSSQSGHNTVSWYQQALGQGPQFIFQYYREEENGRGNFPPRFSGLQFPNYSSELNVNALELDDSALYLCASSSAGPLEAFFGQGTRLTVV.

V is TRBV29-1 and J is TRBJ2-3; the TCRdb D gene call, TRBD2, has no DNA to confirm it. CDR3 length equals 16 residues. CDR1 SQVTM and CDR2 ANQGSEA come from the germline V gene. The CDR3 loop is CSATGLAGVLTDTQYF.

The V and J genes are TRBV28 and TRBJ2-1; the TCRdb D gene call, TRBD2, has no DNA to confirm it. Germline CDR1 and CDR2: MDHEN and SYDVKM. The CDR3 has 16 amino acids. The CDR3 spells CASSILAGDKYNEQFF.

The CDR3 protein is CASSLTGDVEAFF. The gene calls are TRBV7-3 and TRBJ1-1; TCRdb outputs TRBD1, but without DNA this stays unchecked. The germline V gene has CDR1 SGHTA and CDR2 FQGTGA. CDR3 length equals 13 residues.

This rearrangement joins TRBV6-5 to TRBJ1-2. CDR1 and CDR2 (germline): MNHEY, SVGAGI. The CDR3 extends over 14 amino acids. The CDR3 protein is CASSYSTVNYGYTF.

The CDR3 loop is CASSFASGNYEQYF. The chain carries TRBV12-3 or TRBV12-4 and TRBJ2-7; TCRdb proposes TRBD2, but this gene call is untestable without DNA. The CDR3 covers 14 residues.

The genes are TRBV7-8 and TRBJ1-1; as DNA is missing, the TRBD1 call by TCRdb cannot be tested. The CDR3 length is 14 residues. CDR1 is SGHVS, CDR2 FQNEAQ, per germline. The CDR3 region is CASSLDREATEAFF.

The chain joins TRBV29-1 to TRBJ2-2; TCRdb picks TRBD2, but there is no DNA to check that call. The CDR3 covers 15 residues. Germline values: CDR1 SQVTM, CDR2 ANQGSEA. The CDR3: CSVERLAANTGELFF.

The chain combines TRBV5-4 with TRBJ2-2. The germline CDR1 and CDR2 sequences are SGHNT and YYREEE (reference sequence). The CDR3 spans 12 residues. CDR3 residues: CASSQFSGELFF. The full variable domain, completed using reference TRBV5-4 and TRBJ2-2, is ETGVTQSPTHLIKTRGQQVTLRCSSQSGHNTVSWYQQALGQGPQFIFQYYREEENGRGNFPPRFSGLQFPNYSSELNVNALELDDSALYLCASSQFSGELFFGEGSRLTVL.

The CDR3 is CASSKCAVYPDTQYF. The rearrangement links TRBV21-1 to TRBJ2-3. TRBV21-1 is classified as a pseudogene. The CDR3 is made up of 15 amino acids.

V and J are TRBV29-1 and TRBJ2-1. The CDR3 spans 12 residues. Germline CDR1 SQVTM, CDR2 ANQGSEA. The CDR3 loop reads CSVEFVLGEQFF.

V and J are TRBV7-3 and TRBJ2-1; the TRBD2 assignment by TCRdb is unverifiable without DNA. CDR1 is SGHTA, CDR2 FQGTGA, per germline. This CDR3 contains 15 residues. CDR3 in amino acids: CASSWLAGVNHEQFF. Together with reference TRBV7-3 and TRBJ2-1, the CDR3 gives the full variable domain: GAGVSQTPSNKVTEKGKYVELRCDPISGHTALYWYRQSLGQGPEFLIYFQGTGAADDSGLPNDRFFAVRPEGSVSTLKIQRTERGDSAVYLCASSWLAGVNHEQFFGPGTRLTVL.